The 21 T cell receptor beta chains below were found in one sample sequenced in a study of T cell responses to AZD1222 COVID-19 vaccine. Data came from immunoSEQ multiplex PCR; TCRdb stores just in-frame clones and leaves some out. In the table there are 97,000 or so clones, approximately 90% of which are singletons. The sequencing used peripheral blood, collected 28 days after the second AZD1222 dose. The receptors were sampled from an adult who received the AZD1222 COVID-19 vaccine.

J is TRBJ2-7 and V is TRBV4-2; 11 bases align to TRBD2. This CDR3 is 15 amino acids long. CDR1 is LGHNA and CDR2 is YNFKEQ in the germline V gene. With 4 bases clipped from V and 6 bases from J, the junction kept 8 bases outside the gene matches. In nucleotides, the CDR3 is TGTGCCAGCAGCCCCCTAGCGGGAGGATTCTCCGAGCAGTACTTC. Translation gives CASSPLAGGFSEQYF.

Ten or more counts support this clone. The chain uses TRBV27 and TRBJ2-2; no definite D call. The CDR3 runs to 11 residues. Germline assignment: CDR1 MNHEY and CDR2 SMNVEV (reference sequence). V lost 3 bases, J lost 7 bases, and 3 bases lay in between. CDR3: CASSLSGELFF. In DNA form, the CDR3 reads TGTGCCAGCAGTTTGAGCGGGGAGCTGTTTTTT.

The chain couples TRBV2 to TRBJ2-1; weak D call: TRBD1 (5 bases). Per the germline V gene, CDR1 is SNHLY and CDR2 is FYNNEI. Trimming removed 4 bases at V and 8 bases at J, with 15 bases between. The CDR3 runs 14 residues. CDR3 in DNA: TGTGCCAGCAGTGTCCAGGGAACCTCGGATGAGCAGTTCTTC. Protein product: CASSVQGTSDEQFF.

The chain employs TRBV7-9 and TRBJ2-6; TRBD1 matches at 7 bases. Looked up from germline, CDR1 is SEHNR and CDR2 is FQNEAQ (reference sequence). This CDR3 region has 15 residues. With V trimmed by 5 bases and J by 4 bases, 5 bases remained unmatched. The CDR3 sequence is CASSTTGSGANVLTF. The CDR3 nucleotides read TGTGCCAGCAGCACGACAGGGTCAGGGGCCAACGTCCTGACTTTC.

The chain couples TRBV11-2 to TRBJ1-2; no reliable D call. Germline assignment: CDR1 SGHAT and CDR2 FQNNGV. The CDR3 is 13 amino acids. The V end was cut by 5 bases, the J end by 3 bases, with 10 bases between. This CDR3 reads CASSQNSHYGYTF. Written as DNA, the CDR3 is TGTGCCAGCAGCCAGAACAGTCACTATGGCTACACCTTC.

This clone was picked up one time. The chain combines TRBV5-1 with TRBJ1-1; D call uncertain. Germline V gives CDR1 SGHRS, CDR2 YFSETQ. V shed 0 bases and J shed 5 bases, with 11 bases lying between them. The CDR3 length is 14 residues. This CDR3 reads CASSLGVSRTEAFF. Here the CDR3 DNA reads TGCGCCAGCAGCTTGGGCGTAAGTCGGACTGAAGCTTTCTTT. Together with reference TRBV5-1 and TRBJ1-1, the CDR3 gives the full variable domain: KAGVTQTPRYLIKTRGQQVTLSCSPISGHRSVSWYQQTPGQGLQFLFEYFSETQRNKGNFPGRFSGRQFSNSRSEMNVSTLELGDSALYLCASSLGVSRTEAFFGQGTRLTVV.

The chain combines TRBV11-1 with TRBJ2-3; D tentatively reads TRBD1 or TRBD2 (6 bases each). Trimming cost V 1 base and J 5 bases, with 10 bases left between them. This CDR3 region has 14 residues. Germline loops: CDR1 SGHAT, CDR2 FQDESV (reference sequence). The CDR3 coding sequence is TGTGCCAGCAGCTTAGAACGGGGGCAAGATACGCAGTATTTT. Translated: CASSLERGQDTQYF.

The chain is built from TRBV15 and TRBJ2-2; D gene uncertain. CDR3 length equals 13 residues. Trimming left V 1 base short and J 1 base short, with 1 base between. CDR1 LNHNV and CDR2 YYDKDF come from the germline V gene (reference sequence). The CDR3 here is CATSRGNTGELFF. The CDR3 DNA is TGTGCCACCAGCAGAGGGAACACCGGGGAGCTGTTTTTT.

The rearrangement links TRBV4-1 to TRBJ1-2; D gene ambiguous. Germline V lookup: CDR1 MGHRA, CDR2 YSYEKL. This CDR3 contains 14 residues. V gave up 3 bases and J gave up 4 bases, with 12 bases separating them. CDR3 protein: CASSHEGRSYGYTF. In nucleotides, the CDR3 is TGCGCCAGCAGCCATGAGGGTCGTAGCTATGGCTACACCTTC.

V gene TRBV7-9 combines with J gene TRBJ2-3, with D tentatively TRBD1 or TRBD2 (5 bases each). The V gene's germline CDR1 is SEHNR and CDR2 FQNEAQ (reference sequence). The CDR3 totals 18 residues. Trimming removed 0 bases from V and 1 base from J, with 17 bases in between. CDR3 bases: TGTGCCAGCAGCTTAGCGAGAAGGGACCAGTGGGGCACAGATACGCAGTATTTT. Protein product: CASSLARRDQWGTDTQYF.

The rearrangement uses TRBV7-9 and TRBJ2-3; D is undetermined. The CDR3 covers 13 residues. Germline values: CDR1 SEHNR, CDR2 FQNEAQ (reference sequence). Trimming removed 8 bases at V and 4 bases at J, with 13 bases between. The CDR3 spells CASGPSYADTQYF. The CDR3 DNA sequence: TGTGCCAGCGGGCCCAGTTATGCAGATACGCAGTATTTT.

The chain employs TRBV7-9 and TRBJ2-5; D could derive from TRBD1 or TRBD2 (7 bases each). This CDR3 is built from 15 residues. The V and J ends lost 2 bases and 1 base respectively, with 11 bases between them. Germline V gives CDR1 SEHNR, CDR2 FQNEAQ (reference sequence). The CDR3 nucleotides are TGTGCCAGCAGCTTACGGGGGGACAGCCAAGAGACCCAGTACTTC. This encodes CASSLRGDSQETQYF.

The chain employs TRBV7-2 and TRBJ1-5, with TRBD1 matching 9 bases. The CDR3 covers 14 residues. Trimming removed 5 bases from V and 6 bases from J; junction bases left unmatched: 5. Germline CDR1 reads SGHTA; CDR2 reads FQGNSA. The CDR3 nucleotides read TGTGCCAGCAGCCTGGACAGGGGAAGTCAGCCCCAGCATTTT. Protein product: CASSLDRGSQPQHF.

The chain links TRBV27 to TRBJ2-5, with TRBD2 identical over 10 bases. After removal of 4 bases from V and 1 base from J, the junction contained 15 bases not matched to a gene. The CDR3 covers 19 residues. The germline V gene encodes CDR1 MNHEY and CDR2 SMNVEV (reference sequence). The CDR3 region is CASSSRLAGSDPSQETQYF. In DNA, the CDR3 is TGTGCCAGCAGTTCACGACTAGCGGGCTCAGACCCCTCCCAAGAGACCCAGTACTTC.

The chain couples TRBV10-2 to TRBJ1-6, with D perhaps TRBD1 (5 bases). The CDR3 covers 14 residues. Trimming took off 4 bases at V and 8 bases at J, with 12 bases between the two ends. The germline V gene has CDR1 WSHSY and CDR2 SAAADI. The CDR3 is CASSALVRDSPLHF. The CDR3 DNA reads TGCGCCAGCAGTGCACTCGTCAGGGATTCACCCCTCCACTTT.

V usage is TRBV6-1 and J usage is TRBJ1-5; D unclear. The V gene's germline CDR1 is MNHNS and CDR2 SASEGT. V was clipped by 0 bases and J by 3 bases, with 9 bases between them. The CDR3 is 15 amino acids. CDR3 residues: CASSEAGRYNQPQHF. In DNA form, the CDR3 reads TGTGCCAGCAGTGAAGCTGGCAGGTACAATCAGCCCCAGCATTTT.

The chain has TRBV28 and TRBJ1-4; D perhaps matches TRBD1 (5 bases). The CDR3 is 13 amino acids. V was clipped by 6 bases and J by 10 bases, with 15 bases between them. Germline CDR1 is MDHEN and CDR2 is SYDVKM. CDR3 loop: CASSLSRGSKLFF. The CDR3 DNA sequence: TGTGCCAGCAGCCTCTCAAGGGGTTCAAAACTGTTTTTT.

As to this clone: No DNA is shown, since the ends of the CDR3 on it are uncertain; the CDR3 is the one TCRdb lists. This chain's CDR3 is CASSQGQTPPGSCFF. The rearrangement links TRBV3-1 (or the pseudogene TRBV3-2) to TRBJ2-2. The CDR3 extends over 15 residues, inclusive of both ends. From germline, CDR1 is LGHDT and CDR2 YNNKEL (reference sequence).

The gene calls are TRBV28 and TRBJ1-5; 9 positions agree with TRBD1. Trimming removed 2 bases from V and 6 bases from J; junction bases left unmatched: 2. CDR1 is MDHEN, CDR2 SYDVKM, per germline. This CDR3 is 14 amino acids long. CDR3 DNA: TGTGCCAGCAGTTTACGGGGACAGGGTCAGCCCCAGCATTTT. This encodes CASSLRGQGQPQHF.

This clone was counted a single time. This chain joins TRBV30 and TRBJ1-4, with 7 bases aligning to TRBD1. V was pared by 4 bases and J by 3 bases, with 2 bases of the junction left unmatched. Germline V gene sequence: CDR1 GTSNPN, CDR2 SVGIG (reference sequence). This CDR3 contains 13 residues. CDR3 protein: CAWTRGANEKLFF. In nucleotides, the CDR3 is TGTGCCTGGACCAGGGGGGCTAATGAAAAACTGTTTTTT.

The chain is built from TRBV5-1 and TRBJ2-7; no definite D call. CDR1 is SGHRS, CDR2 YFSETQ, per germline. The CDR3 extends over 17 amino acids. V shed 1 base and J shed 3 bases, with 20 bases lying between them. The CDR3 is CASSLREQPLLSYEQYF. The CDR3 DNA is TGCGCCAGCAGCTTGAGGGAACAGCCACTTTTAAGCTACGAGCAGTACTTC.